These 30 T cell receptor beta chains came from one sample sequenced in a study of blood T cell repertoires in COVID-19. Repertoires were generated with immunoSEQ multiplex PCR, while TCRdb's copy carries only in-frame clones and drops some. Of some 30,000 clones listed, 89% are singletons. Sequences were obtained from peripheral blood. Receptors originate from a human donor with acute or convalescent COVID-19. The donor label of this sample is uncertain.

V gene TRBV19 combines with J gene TRBJ2-7, with D perhaps matching TRBD1 (6 bases). Germline values: CDR1 LNHDA, CDR2 SQIVND (reference sequence). This CDR3 contains 16 residues. V dropped 5 bases and J dropped 4 bases, with 21 bases sitting between them. Here the CDR3 reads CASSSTGLSTRYEQYF. The CDR3 DNA reads as TGTGCCAGTAGTTCAACAGGGTTGTCGACGCGGTACGAGCAGTACTTC.

The rearrangement joins TRBV3-1 (or the pseudogene TRBV3-2) to TRBJ2-7, with D perhaps matching TRBD2 (5 bases). The germline V gene has CDR1 LGHDT and CDR2 YNNKEL (reference sequence). The CDR3 extends over 11 amino acids. The V end lost 4 bases, the J end lost 7 bases, and 8 bases lay between the germline ends. The CDR3 protein is CASSRSGEQYF. CDR3 bases: TGTGCCAGCAGCCGATCGGGGGAGCAGTACTTC.

Only one count was recorded for this clone. The V and J genes are TRBV27 and TRBJ2-7, with a tentative D call TRBD1 (6 bases). CDR1 and CDR2 (germline): MNHEY, SMNVEV (reference sequence). The CDR3 has 13 residues. The V end was cut by 2 bases, the J end by 5 bases, with 10 bases between. CDR3 amino acids: CASSLRRGDEQYF. CDR3 DNA: TGTGCCAGCAGTTTACGCAGGGGCGACGAGCAGTACTTC.

The rearrangement links TRBV28 to TRBJ2-4, with 7 nucleotides matching TRBD1. This CDR3 is built from 16 residues. The ends lost 2 bases at V and 2 bases at J; junction bases unmatched: 6. Germline CDR1 reads MDHEN; CDR2 reads SYDVKM. The CDR3 reads CASSLARQGSKNIQYF. CDR3 coding DNA: TGTGCCAGCAGTTTAGCCAGACAGGGATCCAAAAACATTCAGTACTTC.

The chain carries TRBV7-2 and TRBJ2-3; D not resolved. Germline V gene sequence: CDR1 SGHTA, CDR2 FQGNSA. V lost 1 base, J lost 2 bases, and 7 bases lay in between. The CDR3 spans 14 residues. CDR3 loop: CASSLGLITDTQYF. CDR3 sequence (DNA): TGTGCCAGCAGCTTAGGACTGATCACAGATACGCAGTATTTT.

V gene TRBV5-6 combines with J gene TRBJ1-2, with D uncertain. V was shortened by 1 base and J by 2 bases, with 6 bases between the two germline ends. This CDR3 has 13 amino acids. Per germline, CDR1 SGHDT and CDR2 YYEEEE. The CDR3 loop is CASSLPQNYGYTF. CDR3 nucleotides: TGTGCCAGCAGCTTGCCCCAGAACTATGGCTACACCTTC.

This clone was counted a single time. This chain joins TRBV9 and TRBJ2-7, with 7 nucleotides matching TRBD1. Germline values: CDR1 SGDLS, CDR2 YYNGEE. J was trimmed by 7 bases and V by 2 bases; bases with no gene match: 9. The CDR3 runs to 14 residues. The CDR3 bases are TGTGCCAGCAGCGTGGGGACAGTCGCCATAGAGCAGTACTTC. This encodes CASSVGTVAIEQYF.

The V call is TRBV9, the J call TRBJ2-3; 7 bases are shared with TRBD2. Germline CDR1 and CDR2: SGDLS and YYNGEE. Unmatched junction bases numbered 4, after V lost 0 bases and J lost 0 bases. The CDR3 contains 16 residues. In DNA form, the CDR3 reads TGTGCCAGCAGCGTAGGGAGCGGGGCAAGCACAGATACGCAGTATTTT. Its protein product is CASSVGSGASTDTQYF.

The chain joins TRBV6-5 to TRBJ1-5; D remains unclear. The CDR3 covers 13 residues. V was trimmed by 5 bases and J by 9 bases, leaving 14 bases between them. The germline V gene encodes CDR1 MNHEY and CDR2 SVGAGI. The CDR3 protein is CASSQRFGVPQHF. For the CDR3, the DNA is TGTGCCAGCAGTCAACGGTTTGGTGTGCCCCAGCATTTT.

V and J are TRBV5-1 and TRBJ2-7, with 11 bases aligning to TRBD1. CDR1 and CDR2 from the germline V gene are SGHRS and YFSETQ. The CDR3 runs to 13 residues. The V gene end was trimmed by 4 bases and the J gene end by 4 bases; junction bases not matched to a gene: 1. The CDR3: CASSGDRGYEQYF. CDR3 in DNA: TGCGCCAGCAGCGGGGACAGGGGGTACGAGCAGTACTTC.

The chain links TRBV6-1 to TRBJ2-7; D may be TRBD1 (5 bases). Trimming shortened V by 6 bases and J by 5 bases, and 8 bases separated the two germline ends. Germline CDR1 reads MNHNS; CDR2 reads SASEGT. The CDR3 sequence is 11 residues long. CDR3 in amino acids: CASRLQDEQYF. The CDR3 nucleotides are TGTGCCAGCAGATTACAGGACGAGCAGTACTTC.

The gene calls are TRBV18 and TRBJ2-7, with TRBD1 matching over 9 bases. This CDR3 comprises 14 residues. The germline gives CDR1 KGHSH, CDR2 LQKENI. Trimming cost V 3 bases and J 0 bases; bases outside gene matches: 0. The CDR3 sequence is CASSPTGGSYEQYF. The CDR3 DNA reads TGTGCCAGCTCACCGACAGGGGGCTCCTACGAGCAGTACTTC.

This clone appeared a few times. The chain uses TRBV27 and TRBJ1-5, with D hard to call. The CDR3 spans 12 residues. V was cut by 3 bases and J by 6 bases, with 6 bases left in between. The germline V gene encodes CDR1 MNHEY and CDR2 SMNVEV (reference sequence). As DNA, the CDR3 is TGTGCCAGCAGTTTCCGGGGTCAGCCCCAGCATTTT. Its translation: CASSFRGQPQHF.

The rearrangement links TRBV19 to TRBJ2-5; D is perhaps TRBD2 (6 bases). The CDR3 loop spans 14 amino acids. CDR1 and CDR2 (germline): LNHDA, SQIVND (reference sequence). Trimming pared 5 bases from V and 5 bases from J, leaving 15 bases between. CDR3 sequence reads: CASSVGGMVETQYF. In DNA, the CDR3 is TGTGCCAGTAGTGTCGGGGGTATGGTGGAGACCCAGTACTTC.

The chain has TRBV7-2 and TRBJ1-2, with 10 bases lining up with TRBD1. Germline-derived CDR1 and CDR2 are SGHTA and FQGNSA. With V trimmed by 4 bases and J by 3 bases, 5 bases remained unmatched. The CDR3 contains 15 residues. The CDR3 loop reads CASSSRQGADYGYTF. The CDR3 nucleotides are TGTGCCAGCAGCTCGAGACAGGGGGCGGACTATGGCTACACCTTC.

This clone was seen a single time. The chain has TRBV19 and TRBJ2-3; D is possibly TRBD1 (6 bases). The germline V gene has CDR1 LNHDA and CDR2 SQIVND (reference sequence). Trimming removed 8 bases at V and 0 bases at J, with 15 bases between. The CDR3 has 15 residues. CDR3 coding DNA: TGTGCCAGTGCTACAGGGCTCTCTAGCACAGATACGCAGTATTTT. Its translation: CASATGLSSTDTQYF.

The chain has TRBV27 and TRBJ1-5, with D perhaps matching TRBD1 (6 bases). Trimming cost V 2 bases and J 2 bases, with 13 bases left between them. The germline V gene has CDR1 MNHEY and CDR2 SMNVEV (reference sequence). The CDR3 runs to 16 residues. CDR3 sequence (DNA): TGTGCCAGCAGTTTAGTTTCAGGGGCAGGCAATCAGCCCCAGCATTTT. Translation: CASSLVSGAGNQPQHF.

The J gene is TRBJ2-3, the V gene TRBV6-5; weak D call: TRBD2 (6 bases). V was pared by 2 bases and J by 3 bases, with 15 bases between. CDR1 and CDR2 from the germline V gene are MNHEY and SVGAGI. The CDR3 length is 16 residues. In DNA form, the CDR3 reads TGTGCCAGCAGTTACCGGTTCTTGGGGGGAACAGATACGCAGTATTTT. This translates into CASSYRFLGGTDTQYF.

This rearrangement joins TRBV5-8 to TRBJ1-2; tentatively, D is TRBD1 (5 bases). Trimming took 6 bases from V and 4 from J, leaving 16 bases between them. Per the germline V gene, CDR1 is SGHTS and CDR2 is YDEGEE. This CDR3 has 14 amino acids. The DNA for the CDR3 is TGTGCCAGCACCCGGAGGGGCGCAAGCTATGGCTACACCTTC. This gives the protein CASTRRGASYGYTF.

J is TRBJ2-3 and V is TRBV19, with 7 bases that match TRBD2. Germline assignment: CDR1 LNHDA and CDR2 SQIVND (reference sequence). The J segment lost 8 bases and the V segment lost 1 base, leaving 3 bases of the junction unmatched. CDR3 length: 13 amino acids. The CDR3 is CASSIAPGGTQYF. As DNA, the CDR3 is TGTGCCAGTAGTATAGCCCCGGGGGGTACGCAGTATTTT.

This chain connects TRBV4-1 to TRBJ1-5; no definite D call. This CDR3 has 15 amino acids. Between the trimmed V and J ends, which lost 4 bases and 1 base, there was a span of 11 bases. CDR1 is MGHRA and CDR2 is YSYEKL in the germline V gene. This CDR3 reads CASSRLWLSNQPQHF. The CDR3 bases are TGCGCCAGCAGCCGACTTTGGTTAAGCAATCAGCCCCAGCATTTT.

The CDR3: CASSLMSRTSGRAVADTQYF. The CDR3 bases are TGTGCCAGCAGCTTAATGAGTAGGACTAGCGGGAGGGCCGTGGCAGATACGCAGTATTTT. The chain employs TRBV13 and TRBJ2-3, with 15 bases that match TRBD2. V gave up 2 bases and J gave up 4 bases; unmatched junction bases: 13. The CDR3 is 20 amino acids. The V gene's germline CDR1 is PRHDT and CDR2 FYEKMQ (reference sequence). Full variable domain (remainder filled in from reference TRBV13 and TRBJ2-3): AAGVIQSPRHLIKEKRETATLKCYPIPRHDTVYWYQQGPGQDPQFLISFYEKMQSDKGSIPDRFSAQQFSDYHSELNMSSLELGDSALYFCASSLMSRTSGRAVADTQYFGPGTRLTVL.

The chain is built from TRBV5-1 and TRBJ2-5; maybe TRBD1 (5 bases). Per the germline V gene, CDR1 is SGHRS and CDR2 is YFSETQ. The CDR3 runs 15 residues. V lost 4 bases and J 9 bases, leaving 22 bases between the germline ends. The CDR3 DNA sequence: TGCGCCAGCAGCCCCTCCCAAGGGGCAAGTGAAGCCCAGTACTTC. It encodes CASSPSQGASEAQYF.

In regard to this clone: The junction shows a germline mismatch at one end, possibly a read error. This chain links TRBV27 with TRBJ1-1; no clear D gene. The CDR3 contains 15 residues. From germline, CDR1 is MNHEY and CDR2 SMNVEV (reference sequence). The CDR3 reads CASSLSRPGNTEAFF. The DNA of the CDR3 is TGTGCCAGCAGCTTATCTCGGCCAGGGAACACTGAAGCTTTCTTT.

V gene TRBV5-1 combines with J gene TRBJ1-1; 8 bases agree with TRBD1. The junction had 15 bases not matched to a gene; V was cut back by 1 base and J by 10 bases. Germline lookup yields CDR1 SGHRS and CDR2 YFSETQ. The CDR3 is 16 residues long. The CDR3 loop reads CASSLTGTGGPRGAFF. The CDR3 DNA reads as TGCGCCAGCAGCTTGACAGGGACAGGTGGGCCCAGGGGAGCTTTCTTT.

This chain links TRBV7-6 with TRBJ2-7; possible D gene TRBD1, 5 bases. The CDR3 loop spans 14 amino acids. V was pared by 5 bases and J by 0 bases, with 11 bases between. The germline V gene encodes CDR1 SGHVS and CDR2 FNYEAQ. The chain's CDR3 is CASSLGPSSYEQYF. CDR3 bases: TGTGCCAGCAGCCTGGGGCCGAGCTCCTACGAGCAGTACTTC. The full variable domain, in which reference TRBV7-6 and TRBJ2-7 provide the parts outside the CDR3, is GAGVSQSPRYKVTKRGQDVALRCDPISGHVSLYWYRQALGQGPEFLTYFNYEAQQDKSGLPNDRFSAERPEGSISTLTIQRTEQRDSAMYRCASSLGPSSYEQYFGPGTRLTVT.

The J gene is TRBJ1-4, the V gene TRBV3-1 (or the pseudogene TRBV3-2), with TRBD1 matching over 12 bases. J was trimmed by 3 bases and V by 0 bases; bases with no gene match: 2. Germline lookup yields CDR1 LGHDT and CDR2 YNNKEL (reference sequence). The CDR3 has 17 residues. This chain's CDR3 is CASSQEGQGAANEKLFF. CDR3 coding DNA: TGTGCCAGCAGCCAAGAGGGACAGGGGGCTGCTAATGAAAAACTGTTTTTT.

The CDR3 DNA is TGTGCCAGCAGCCTGGACAGGGGGACTGGCTACACCTTC. This gives the protein CASSLDRGTGYTF. The V gene is TRBV5-6, the J gene TRBJ1-2; 10 bases agree with TRBD1. The J segment lost 7 bases and the V segment lost 4 bases, leaving 4 bases of the junction unmatched. The V gene's germline CDR1 is SGHDT and CDR2 YYEEEE. The CDR3 is made up of 13 amino acids.

This chain links TRBV5-1 with TRBJ2-7; the match to TRBD2 covers 11 bases. Germline values: CDR1 SGHRS, CDR2 YFSETQ. J was trimmed by 6 bases and V by 5 bases; bases with no gene match: 7. The CDR3 sequence is 14 residues long. The CDR3 nucleotides read TGCGCCAGCAGACCGACTAGCGGGATCAGCGAGCAGTACTTC. This codes for CASRPTSGISEQYF.

The CDR3 DNA is TGTGCCAGCTCAAAGGACAGGCAAGTCTCTGGAAACACCATATATTTT. Its protein product is CASSKDRQVSGNTIYF. This sequence joins TRBV18 and TRBJ1-3, with 7 positions matching TRBD1. Germline trimming cut 5 bases from V and 0 bases from J; bases unmatched to any gene: 7. The CDR3 spans 16 residues. Per the germline V gene, CDR1 is KGHSH and CDR2 is LQKENI.